The rows below give T cell receptor beta chains drawn from one sample of a study of blood T cells in healthy people across ages. TCRdb redid the calling of the 5' RACE reads with MiXCR, one entry per CDR3 protein. The sample yields approximately 880,000 distinct CDR3 sequences, under 50% seen once. Sequenced sample: blood. Receptor source: a man younger than 40 in good health. The CDR3 runs from the conserved cysteine through the conserved F or W. A D gene is named only where the DNA matches it firmly. The size of a clone is reported for some rows only, either as once, few or many, or as a class for expanded clones.

J gene,D gene,V gene,clone size,CDR3 protein,CDR3 DNA
TRBJ1-5,NA,TRBV2,NA,CASSEARTVLNQPQHF,TGTGCCAGCAGTGAAGCACGGACAGTGTTAAATCAGCCCCAGCATTTT
TRBJ2-1,TRBD1,TRBV7-3,many,CASSLLDRGAEQFF,TGTGCCAGCAGCTTATTGGACAGGGGGGCTGAGCAGTTCTTC
TRBJ2-3,TRBD2,TRBV20-1,NA,CSARGSGVRGYTDTQYF,TGCAGTGCTAGAGGTAGCGGGGTTCGGGGGTACACAGATACGCAGTATTTT
TRBJ1-2,NA,TRBV29-1,NA,CSVEPIPGGYTF,TGCAGCGTTGAACCCATTCCCGGTGGCTACACCTTC
TRBJ1-1,NA,TRBV11-2,NA,CAASRGQGGITEAFF,TGTGCCGCGTCGAGAGGGCAGGGAGGGATCACTGAAGCTTTCTTT
TRBJ2-3,NA,TRBV9,few,CASSDEGGGAPDTQYF,TGTGCCAGCAGCGATGAGGGGGGGGGCGCCCCAGATACGCAGTATTTT
TRBJ1-1,NA,TRBV29-1,once,CSVLLGRGNTEAFF,TGCAGCGTTCTCTTAGGCAGGGGGAACACTGAAGCTTTCTTT
TRBJ2-3,NA,TRBV7-2,once,CASSQNKGDTQYF,TGTGCCAGCAGCCAAAATAAGGGGGATACGCAGTATTTT
TRBJ2-3,TRBD1,TRBV27,NA,CAGSSSKDRTPTQYF,TGTGCCGGCAGTTCTTCTAAGGACAGGACCCCTACGCAGTATTTT
TRBJ2-5,TRBD2,TRBV5-4,NA,CASSLGRVAGVETQYF,TGTGCCAGCAGCTTGGGTCGAGTAGCGGGGGTAGAGACCCAGTACTTC
TRBJ1-4,TRBD1,TRBV4-2,NA,CASSLVPGQGTGGTNEKLFF,TGTGCCAGCAGCCTCGTCCCGGGACAGGGGACGGGAGGAACTAATGAAAAACTGTTTTTT
TRBJ2-3,TRBD1,TRBV12-3/TRBV12-4,NA,CASSFSDRGHTQYF,TGTGCCAGCAGTTTTAGTGACAGGGGCCATACGCAGTATTTT
TRBJ1-2,NA,TRBV12-3/TRBV12-4,NA,CASSNWSGYTF,TGTGCCAGCAGTAATTGGAGTGGCTACACCTTC
TRBJ2-1,NA,TRBV7-9,once,CASSLAFLANLNNEQFF,TGTGCCAGCAGCTTAGCGTTCTTAGCGAACCTTAACAATGAGCAGTTCTTC
TRBJ2-3,NA,TRBV4-1,NA,CASSQVQERRNTQYF,TGCGCCAGCAGCCAAGTTCAGGAAAGAAGAAATACGCAGTATTTT
TRBJ1-5,TRBD1,TRBV6-5,NA,CASSAPGTGRQPQHF,TGTGCCAGCAGTGCCCCCGGGACAGGGAGACAGCCCCAGCATTTT
TRBJ2-4,TRBD1,TRBV6-2/TRBV6-3,few,CASSDDPGGNNIQYF,TGTGCCAGCAGTGACGATCCAGGGGGCAACAACATTCAGTACTTC
TRBJ1-1,NA,TRBV6-2/TRBV6-3,NA,CASNHWNTEAFF,TGTGCCAGCAATCACTGGAACACTGAAGCTTTCTTT
TRBJ2-3,NA,TRBV7-2,NA,CASSLVSRGAGRADTQYF,TGTGCCAGCAGCTTAGTAAGCCGAGGGGCAGGCCGTGCGGATACGCAGTATTTT
TRBJ1-2,NA,TRBV20-1,NA,CSANVVRGAKGYTF,TGCAGTGCTAATGTGGTCAGGGGCGCTAAAGGCTACACCTTC
TRBJ1-2,NA,TRBV15,NA,CATSRDASQGGYTF,TGTGCCACCAGCAGAGATGCCTCGCAGGGTGGCTACACCTTC
TRBJ1-1,NA,TRBV13,few,CASSLGDSEAFF,TGTGCCAGCAGCTTAGGCGACAGTGAAGCTTTCTTT
TRBJ2-7,NA,TRBV5-6,few,CASTPDSFLIYEQYF,TGTGCCAGCACCCCGGACAGCTTTCTCATCTACGAGCAGTACTTC
TRBJ1-2,NA,TRBV4-2,few,CASSQEMVVGYGYTF,TGTGCCAGCAGCCAAGAGATGGTAGTGGGCTATGGCTACACCTTC
TRBJ2-1,TRBD1,TRBV12-3/TRBV12-4,once,CASGDRGPGEDDEQFF,TGTGCCAGCGGCGACAGGGGACCAGGGGAGGACGATGAGCAGTTCTTC
TRBJ2-7,TRBD1,TRBV7-2,NA,CASSLGHRGSYEQYF,TGTGCCAGCAGCTTAGGACACAGGGGGTCCTACGAGCAGTACTTC
TRBJ2-1,TRBD1,TRBV20-1,NA,CSARRDSSYNEQFF,TGCAGTGCTCGCAGGGACAGCTCCTACAATGAGCAGTTCTTC
TRBJ2-1,NA,TRBV5-6,once,CASSLWQEIYNEQFF,TGTGCCAGCAGCTTGTGGCAGGAAATTTACAATGAGCAGTTCTTC
TRBJ2-7,TRBD2,TRBV4-1,few,CASSATSGGASCEQYF,TGCGCCAGCAGCGCAACTAGCGGGGGGGCCTCCTGCGAGCAGTACTTC
TRBJ2-5,NA,TRBV29-1,many,CSVNREETQYF,TGCAGCGTTAACCGGGAAGAGACCCAGTACTTC
TRBJ2-6,TRBD1,TRBV7-2,NA,CASTNSGTGVGANVLTF,TGTGCCAGCACCAACTCCGGGACAGGGGTCGGGGCCAACGTCCTGACTTTC
TRBJ2-3,NA,TRBV5-1,NA,CASGLVGELTDTQYF,TGCGCCAGCGGCTTGGTCGGGGAACTCACAGATACGCAGTATTTT
TRBJ1-4,NA,TRBV7-2,NA,CASSRRSNEKLFF,TGTGCCAGCAGCCGGCGGAGTAATGAAAAACTGTTTTTT
TRBJ1-5,TRBD1,TRBV6-2/TRBV6-3,NA,CASSYLGAGGQPQHF,TGTGCCAGCAGTTACCTCGGGGCAGGGGGCCAGCCCCAGCATTTT
TRBJ1-4,NA,TRBV7-9,NA,CASSSRDVTTNEKLFF,TGTGCCAGCAGCTCAAGGGACGTTACAACTAATGAAAAACTGTTTTTT
TRBJ1-1,NA,TRBV3-1,NA,CASGNGVNTEAFF,TGTGCCAGCGGAAACGGGGTGAACACTGAAGCTTTCTTT
TRBJ1-4,NA,TRBV20-1,many,CSAKGLRGGNEKLFF,TGCAGTGCTAAGGGCCTGAGAGGGGGGAATGAAAAACTGTTTTTT
TRBJ1-1,TRBD1,TRBV6-5,NA,CASSSDRTGATEAFF,TGTGCCAGCAGTTCCGACCGGACAGGCGCCACTGAAGCTTTCTTT
TRBJ2-7,NA,TRBV28,NA,CASSLSVPSSYEQYF,TGTGCCAGCAGTTTGTCAGTACCAAGTTCCTACGAGCAGTACTTC
TRBJ1-6,NA,TRBV4-3,few,CASSQPMTGAFYNSPLHF,TGCGCCAGCAGCCAACCCATGACAGGAGCTTTTTATAATTCACCCCTCCACTTT
TRBJ2-3,NA,TRBV5-1,NA,CASSLTGDPTDTQYF,TGCGCCAGCAGCTTGACCGGGGACCCCACAGATACGCAGTATTTT
TRBJ2-3,TRBD2,TRBV6-5,NA,CASSYSTGGVNTDTQYF,TGTGCCAGCAGTTACTCGACGGGGGGGGTTAACACAGATACGCAGTATTTT
TRBJ1-2,NA,TRBV12-3/TRBV12-4,NA,CASSFEAGVNYGYTF,TGTGCCAGCAGTTTCGAGGCAGGGGTCAACTATGGCTACACCTTC
TRBJ2-4,TRBD1,TRBV5-1,few,CASSLTGALDIQYF,TGCGCCAGCAGCTTGACAGGGGCCCTAGACATTCAGTACTTC
TRBJ1-1,NA,TRBV3-1,NA,CASSQDVQRPGAFF,TGTGCCAGCAGCCAAGACGTTCAGCGCCCAGGGGCTTTCTTT
TRBJ2-7,NA,TRBV3-1,many,CASSQGREQYF,TGTGCCAGCAGCCAGGGTCGCGAGCAGTACTTC
TRBJ1-1,TRBD1,TRBV10-3,few,CAIKGTGTTEAFF,TGTGCCATAAAAGGGACAGGGACAACTGAAGCTTTCTTT
TRBJ2-2,TRBD2,TRBV28,many,CASSPWTRTNTGELFF,TGTGCCAGCAGTCCGTGGACTAGGACGAACACCGGGGAGCTGTTTTTT
TRBJ2-5,NA,TRBV6-6,NA,CASSYWGRETQYF,TGTGCCAGCAGTTACTGGGGCCGAGAGACCCAGTACTTC
TRBJ2-7,NA,TRBV28,NA,CASRSVEPYYEQYF,TGTGCCAGCAGATCAGTGGAGCCTTACTACGAGCAGTACTTC
TRBJ2-7,TRBD1,TRBV7-2,NA,CASSLDSGQGHNEQYF,TGTGCCAGCAGCTTAGATTCGGGACAGGGCCACAACGAGCAGTACTTC
TRBJ2-7,NA,TRBV5-4,NA,CASSLMGVNEQYF,TGTGCCAGCAGCTTGATGGGGGTTAATGAGCAGTACTTC
TRBJ1-5,NA,TRBV20-1,NA,CSAVQGWRNQPQHF,TGCAGTGCAGTACAGGGATGGCGCAATCAGCCCCAGCATTTT
TRBJ1-1,NA,TRBV20-1,NA,CTHNRGGGTEAFF,TGCACCCATAACCGGGGCGGGGGAACTGAAGCTTTCTTT
TRBJ2-7,NA,TRBV24-1,few,CATSDLVDSYEQYF,TGTGCCACCAGTGATTTGGTCGACTCCTACGAGCAGTACTTC